The present entry profiles one TCR beta chain with its context. Primers: 60 Vbeta forward and 13 Jbeta reverse. Assay: immunoSEQ multiplex PCR; the TCRdb copy retains only in-frame clones and omits some. The sample records some 150,000 clones, 70% to 80% being singletons. The CDR3 spans 16 residues. V was pared by 5 bases and J by 5 bases, with 10 bases of the junction left unmatched. Germline CDR1 reads LNHDA; CDR2 reads SQIVND (reference sequence). The sample belongs to a study of cytomegalovirus exposure and HLA in healthy donors. The clonotype comes from a woman aged 45 to 65 in good health and CMV-seronegative. Sequenced input: PBMCs. This rearrangement joins TRBV19 to TRBJ2-5; 11 bases are a match to TRBD2. This CDR3 is CASSPGLAGGGETQYF. In DNA form, the CDR3 reads TGTGCCAGTAGTCCCGGGCTAGCGGGAGGTGGGGAGACCCAGTACTTC. Supplemented by reference TRBV19 and TRBJ2-5, the full variable domain reads DGGITQSPKYLFRKEGQNVTLSCEQNLNHDAMYWYRQDPGQGLRLIYYSQIVNDFQKGDIAEGYSVSREKKESFPLTVTSAQKNPTAFYLCASSPGLAGGGETQYFGPGTRLLVL.